These 16 T cell receptor beta chains were sequenced from one sample in a study of T cell changes during pregnancy in multiple sclerosis. Some clones are missing from TCRdb's copy, which holds only in-frame ones; the method was immunoSEQ multiplex PCR. The repertoire holds 60,000 to 70,000 clones, with over 80% as singletons. The sample here was peripheral blood, taken in the second trimester of pregnancy. These receptors all come from a female donor in good health, enrolled as a control in a pregnancy study.

The CDR3 spells CASSPQGNGELFF. In DNA form, the CDR3 reads TGTGCCAGCAGCCCCCAGGGGAACGGGGAGCTGTTTTTT. The chain employs TRBV7-3 and TRBJ2-2, with D perhaps TRBD1 (6 bases). The germline V and J ends were trimmed by 5 bases and 7 bases, with 11 bases remaining between them. Per the germline V gene, CDR1 is SGHTA and CDR2 is FQGTGA. This CDR3 is built from 13 residues. Looking up the rest from reference TRBV7-3 and TRBJ2-2 gives the full variable domain: GAGVSQTPSNKVTEKGKYVELRCDPISGHTALYWYRQSLGQGPEFLIYFQGTGAADDSGLPNDRFFAVRPEGSVSTLKIQRTERGDSAVYLCASSPQGNGELFFGEGSRLTVL.

This chain uses TRBV28 with TRBJ2-4; 10 bases are shared with TRBD1. The CDR3 contains 14 residues. Germline V gene lookup returns CDR1 MDHEN and CDR2 SYDVKM. The V and J ends lost 5 bases and 10 bases, in that order; junction bases with no gene match: 8. The CDR3 loop reads CASSTGQGGRIQYF. The CDR3, as DNA: TGTGCCAGCAGTACCGGACAGGGGGGAAGGATTCAGTACTTC.

This clone has only one observation. The chain recombines TRBV29-1 with TRBJ2-5; 8 nucleotides match TRBD2. Germline V gene lookup returns CDR1 SQVTM and CDR2 ANQGSEA. Trimming took 5 bases from V and 4 from J; bases not matched to a gene: 9. The CDR3 has 14 amino acids. The CDR3 loop is CSVYGSGTIETQYF. CDR3 sequence (DNA): TGCAGCGTTTATGGTAGCGGGACTATAGAGACCCAGTACTTC.

The chain is built from TRBV30 and TRBJ1-2, with D unclear. Trimming stripped 4 bases from V and 0 bases from J, with 3 bases between. Looked up from germline, CDR1 is GTSNPN and CDR2 is SVGIG (reference sequence). There are 11 residues in the CDR3. The CDR3 sequence is CAWTPNYGYTF. CDR3 sequence (DNA): TGTGCCTGGACTCCTAACTATGGCTACACCTTC. The entire variable domain, with the rest obtained from reference TRBV30 and TRBJ1-2, is as follows: SQTIHQWPATLVQPVGSPLSLECTVEGTSNPNLYWYRQAAGRGLQLLFYSVGIGQISSEVPQNLSASRPQDRQFILSSKKLLLSDSGFYLCAWTPNYGYTFGSGTRLTVV.

A single count supports this clone. The rearrangement uses TRBV28 and TRBJ1-2, with 10 bases matching TRBD1. J gave up 3 bases and V 6 bases, and 4 bases lay outside the gene matches. Germline CDR1 reads MDHEN; CDR2 reads SYDVKM. This CDR3 spans 14 amino acids. The CDR3 DNA reads as TGTGCCAGCAGGTGGACAGGGGGTGACTATGGCTACACCTTC. Its translation: CASRWTGGDYGYTF.

In the case of this clone: Its ends do not fully match the called genes, so a read error is possible. The rearrangement links TRBV7-9 to TRBJ1-4; no definite D call. The CDR3 is made up of 12 amino acids. Germline-derived CDR1 and CDR2 are SEHNR and FQNEAQ (reference sequence). CDR3 amino acids: CASRRKGWESAF. In DNA form, the CDR3 reads TGTGCCAGCCGAAGAAAGGGTTGGGAGTCCGCTTTT.

This clone was observed a handful of times. The rearrangement uses TRBV27 and TRBJ1-6; weak D call: TRBD1 (5 bases). V gave up 4 bases and J gave up 4 bases, with 17 bases separating them. The germline V gene encodes CDR1 MNHEY and CDR2 SMNVEV (reference sequence). CDR3 length equals 17 residues. The CDR3 region is CASSSDLYGGYNSPLHF. CDR3 in DNA: TGTGCCAGCAGTTCGGATTTATACGGGGGGTATAATTCACCCCTCCACTTT.

This clone was seen just once. V gene TRBV7-2 combines with J gene TRBJ1-1; D might be TRBD1 (5 bases). The germline V and J ends were trimmed by 1 base and 0 bases, with 15 bases remaining between them. The CDR3 sequence is 17 residues long. The germline V gene encodes CDR1 SGHTA and CDR2 FQGNSA. The CDR3 is CASSLVDIRVMNTEAFF. CDR3 nucleotides: TGTGCCAGCAGCTTAGTCGATATCAGGGTCATGAACACTGAAGCTTTCTTT.

This chain uses TRBV7-3 with TRBJ2-1, with 10 bases aligning to TRBD2. V lost 5 bases and J lost 2; bases outside the gene matches: 3. This CDR3 has 15 residues. Germline-derived CDR1 and CDR2 are SGHTA and FQGTGA. In nucleotides, the CDR3 is TGTGCCAGCAGCCAGCTAGCGGGAGCCTACAATGAGCAGTTCTTC. It encodes CASSQLAGAYNEQFF.

The chain links TRBV5-1 to TRBJ2-5; D is possibly TRBD1 (6 bases). This CDR3 is 14 amino acids long. Germline CDR1 SGHRS, CDR2 YFSETQ. The ends were cut back, 4 bases at V and 5 bases at J, with 15 bases in the middle. The CDR3 here is CASSKNGGAETQYF. The CDR3 bases are TGCGCCAGCAGCAAAAATGGGGGCGCTGAGACCCAGTACTTC.

CDR3 loop: CAIGYLGRYEQYF. The CDR3, as DNA: TGTGCCATCGGCTATCTGGGGCGTTACGAGCAGTACTTC. The chain couples TRBV7-9 to TRBJ2-7; the D gene is possibly TRBD1 (5 bases). This CDR3 spans 13 amino acids. V lost 10 bases and J 4 bases, leaving 17 bases between the germline ends. The germline V gene has CDR1 SEHNR and CDR2 FQNEAQ (reference sequence).

CDR3 nucleotides: TGCAGCGTCGGACAGGGCGCCACTGAAGCTTTCTTT. It yields the protein CSVGQGATEAFF. This chain joins TRBV29-1 and TRBJ1-1; 8 bases agree with TRBD1. The V segment lost 6 bases and the J segment 4 bases; nucleotides outside the gene matches: 4. The CDR3 totals 12 residues. Germline lookup yields CDR1 SQVTM and CDR2 ANQGSEA. The full variable domain, its missing parts supplied by reference TRBV29-1 and TRBJ1-1, is SAVISQKPSRDICQRGTSLTIQCQVDSQVTMMFWYRQQPGQSLTLIATANQGSEATYESGFVIDKFPISRPNLTFSTLTVSNMSPEDSSIYLCSVGQGATEAFFGQGTRLTVV.

The J gene is TRBJ2-2, the V gene TRBV27, with 7 bases aligning to TRBD2. V shed 5 bases, J shed 4 bases, and the junction held 10 bases outside the gene matches. This CDR3 contains 16 residues. CDR1 is MNHEY and CDR2 is SMNVEV in the germline V gene (reference sequence). CDR3 nucleotide sequence: TGTGCCAGCAGTATCACTGCAGGACTAGGCACCGGGGAGCTGTTTTTT. This gives the protein CASSITAGLGTGELFF.

The chain is built from TRBV14 and TRBJ1-2; tentatively, D is TRBD1 (6 bases). CDR1 is SGHDN, CDR2 FVKESK, per germline. This CDR3 has 14 residues. V was shortened by 2 bases and J by 3 bases, with 10 bases between the two germline ends. The CDR3 DNA reads as TGTGCCAGCAGCCAACAGGGGCGGGACTATGGCTACACCTTC. This gives the protein CASSQQGRDYGYTF.

The count of this clone is one. The chain carries TRBV5-5 and TRBJ1-4, with 10 bases that match TRBD1. CDR1 is SGHKS and CDR2 is YYEKEE in the germline V gene (reference sequence). The junction had 6 bases not matched to a gene; V was cut back by 0 bases and J by 7 bases. The CDR3 runs 16 residues. The CDR3 protein is CASSLGQGAGVEKLFF. Written as DNA, the CDR3 is TGTGCCAGCAGCTTGGGACAGGGGGCGGGAGTTGAAAAACTGTTTTTT. The whole variable domain, remainder taken from reference TRBV5-5 and TRBJ1-4, is DAGVTQSPTHLIKTRGQQVTLRCSPISGHKSVSWYQQVLGQGPQFIFQYYEKEERGRGNFPDRFSARQFPNYSSELNVNALLLGDSALYLCASSLGQGAGVEKLFFGSGTQLSVL.

The genes are TRBV18 and TRBJ1-1; 9 bases agree with TRBD1. The CDR3 is 15 amino acids. J gave up 5 bases and V 2 bases, and 6 bases lay outside the gene matches. The germline gives CDR1 KGHSH, CDR2 LQKENI. The CDR3 DNA is TGTGCCAGCTCACCAGGACAGGGGCGATTTACTGAAGCTTTCTTT. This gives the protein CASSPGQGRFTEAFF. Full variable domain (missing parts from reference TRBV18 and TRBJ1-1): NAGVMQNPRHLVRRRGQEARLRCSPMKGHSHVYWYRQLPEEGLKFMVYLQKENIIDESGMPKERFSAEFPKEGPSILRIQQVVRGDSAAYFCASSPGQGRFTEAFFGQGTRLTVV.